This T cell receptor beta chain was identified in a study of T-cell reconstitution after alpha-beta-depleted transplantation in children. Study-wide results and caveats: Several hundred graft clones that had expanded were reportedly the source of alpha-beta T cells about two months after transplant.

Remarks on this clonotype: Its specificity is unknown.

Preparation of the TCRbeta library involved a method that used unique molecular identifiers. TCRdb re-derived calls from the PCR reads in MiXCR, one entry per CDR3 protein. Altogether approximately 1,000,000 distinct CDR3 sequences are present, under 30% being singletons, with the ten largest covering about 28%. The material sequenced was PBMCs, mostly from graft donor cells, taken 360 days after TCRalphabeta/CD19-depleted stem cell transplant. This sequence originates from a boy under two years old who had a stem cell transplant for SCID, so the T cells may come from the graft donor.

CDR3 in amino acids: CASKGQSYEQYF. CDR3 coding DNA: TGTGCCAGCAAGGGACAGAGCTACGAGCAGTACTTC. V and J are TRBV7-9 and TRBJ2-7; 7 positions agree with TRBD1. Losses at the gene ends were 7 bases for V and 3 bases for J; bases not matched to a gene: 3. The CDR3 length is 12 residues. Per the germline V gene, CDR1 is SEHNR and CDR2 is FQNEAQ (reference sequence).